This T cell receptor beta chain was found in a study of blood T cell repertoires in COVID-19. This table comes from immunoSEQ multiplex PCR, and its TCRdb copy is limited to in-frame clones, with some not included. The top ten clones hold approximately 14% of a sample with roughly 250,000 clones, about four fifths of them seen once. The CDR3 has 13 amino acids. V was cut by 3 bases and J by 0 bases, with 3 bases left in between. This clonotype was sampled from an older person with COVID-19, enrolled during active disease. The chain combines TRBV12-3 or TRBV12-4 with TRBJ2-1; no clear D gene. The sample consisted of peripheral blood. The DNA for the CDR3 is TGTGCCAGCAGTTTCGGCTCCTACAATGAGCAGTTCTTC. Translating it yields CASSFGSYNEQFF.